This TCR beta chain came from a study of blood T cells in healthy people across ages. About the study: T cells yielded about one barcoded beta molecule per two cells through template switching.

Primers used in a second PCR of roughly 6 to 12 cycles were a sample-barcoded 5' primer and a J-beta primer mix. MiXCR, applied by TCRdb to the 5' RACE reads, yields one record per CDR3 protein. This table holds approximately 2,000,000 distinct CDR3 sequences, roughly two fifths found once. The V gene's germline CDR1 is LGHNA and CDR2 YNFKEQ. The CDR3 length is 16 residues. J gave up 2 bases and V 4 bases, and 7 bases lay outside the gene matches. As to this clonotype: Its specificity is not known.

Whole-study results and caveats: The study found more naive CD4+ cells and higher diversity in long-lived than aged donors.

The sample consisted of blood. The TCR comes from a human donor in good health. The chain carries TRBV4-2 and TRBJ2-1; TRBD1 matches 8 bases. CDR3 DNA sequence: TGTGCCAGCAGCCCCCAAGCAGGGGGCACCTACAATGAGCAGTTCTTC. This codes for CASSPQAGGTYNEQFF.